Listed below are T cell receptor beta chains from one sample, sequenced in a study of molecular identifiers for immune sequencing clone quantification. TCRdb re-derived calls from the PCR reads in MiXCR, one entry per CDR3 protein. The sample holds nearly 55,000 distinct CDR3 sequences, roughly 36% seen once. Sample: naive CD8+ T cells from blood, with Jurkat cell RNA spiked in. The receptor set was obtained from a human donor in good health. Some libraries in this study had Jurkat cell RNA spiked in. The CDR3 runs from the conserved cysteine through the conserved F or W. The D gene is left open where the match is weak. The size of a clone is reported for some rows only, either as once, few or many, or as a class for expanded clones.

CDR3 DNA,CDR3 protein,D gene,J gene,CDR3 length,clone size,V gene
TGTGCCAGCAGTTGGCTAGCGGGAGGGCCTCCCTACGAGCAGTACTTC,CASSWLAGGPPYEQYF,TRBD2,TRBJ2-7,16,few,TRBV27
TGTGCCACCAGCAGAGAAGGACCGGGAGAGAGGAGAGATACGCAGTATTTT,CATSREGPGERRDTQYF,.,TRBJ2-3,17,few,TRBV15
TGTGCCAGCAGCTTAGCCAGGGTTTACGAGCAGTACTTC,CASSLARVYEQYF,.,TRBJ2-7,13,few,TRBV7-8
TGTGCCAGCAGCTCCTTCCCGGAGCCCCCCTACAATGAGCAGTTCTTC,CASSSFPEPPYNEQFF,.,TRBJ2-1,16,few,TRBV11-2
TGTGCCAGCAGCTTAGGAAGGGGCGCGGGTGAAAAACTGTTTTTT,CASSLGRGAGEKLFF,.,TRBJ1-4,15,many,TRBV7-9
TGTGCCAGCAGCGTAGCTGGGGCCAACGTCCTGACTTTC,CASSVAGANVLTF,.,TRBJ2-6,13,many,TRBV9
TGTGCCAGTAGTACCCTAACCTCTGGGGCCAACGTCCTGACTTTC,CASSTLTSGANVLTF,.,TRBJ2-6,15,many,TRBV19
TGTGCCAGCAGCTTGTGGGACAGCCCCCACGAGCAGTACTTC,CASSLWDSPHEQYF,TRBD1,TRBJ2-7,14,.,TRBV11-3
TGTGCCAGCAGTTTAGCGCAAGACAGGTTGGGATCGACTAGCTTCGCCACCGGGGAGCTGTTTTTT,CASSLAQDRLGSTSFATGELFF,.,TRBJ2-2,22,few,TRBV12-3/TRBV12-4
TGTGCCAGCAGTGAAGCTCGGACAGGGTTCTACGAGCAGTACTTC,CASSEARTGFYEQYF,TRBD1,TRBJ2-7,15,few,TRBV6-1
TGTGCCAGCAGATTAACGGCTAGCGGATTCACAGATACGCAGTATTTT,CASRLTASGFTDTQYF,TRBD2,TRBJ2-3,16,.,TRBV27
TGTGCCAGCAGCCAAGAGAGCCTAGCGGGAGTGTCAGATACGCAGTATTTT,CASSQESLAGVSDTQYF,TRBD2,TRBJ2-3,17,.,TRBV3-1
TGTGCCAGCAGCTTAGCGGGGTCCCCACAAGAGACCCAGTACTTC,CASSLAGSPQETQYF,.,TRBJ2-5,15,few,TRBV11-2
TGTGCCATCAAAAATTTCGGGCTAGCGGGAGTTGGTGAGCAGTTCTTC,CAIKNFGLAGVGEQFF,TRBD2,TRBJ2-1,16,many,TRBV7-9
TGTGCCAGCAGCCAGGACTTTCACTCCTACGAGCAGTACTTC,CASSQDFHSYEQYF,.,TRBJ2-7,14,.,TRBV5-3
TGTGCCAGCAGTTCCCAACAGGGGAACTATGGCTACACCTTC,CASSSQQGNYGYTF,TRBD1,TRBJ1-2,14,few,TRBV12-3/TRBV12-4
TGTGCCACCAGTGGTCACGAGGGAAGGGGGGAGCTGTTTTTT,CATSGHEGRGELFF,.,TRBJ2-2,14,few,TRBV24-1
TGTGCCAGCAGCGTAGCAGGCGGGAGGGGAAATGAGCAGTTCTTC,CASSVAGGRGNEQFF,TRBD2,TRBJ2-1,15,.,TRBV9
TGCAGTGCGGATTACGGGAGCGGGTACGAGCAGTACTTC,CSADYGSGYEQYF,.,TRBJ2-7,13,.,TRBV20-1
TGTGCCAGTAGTCCCGAGGGGGGGGCGCGGAACACCGGGGAGCTGTTTTTT,CASSPEGGARNTGELFF,.,TRBJ2-2,17,.,TRBV19
TGTGCCAGCAGCCAAGAGGGTTTCGGGAGTTACGAGCAGTACTTC,CASSQEGFGSYEQYF,.,TRBJ2-7,15,few,TRBV4-2
TGTGCCAGCACCCGACAGTACTACGAGCAGTACTTC,CASTRQYYEQYF,.,TRBJ2-7,12,many,TRBV7-9
TGTGCCAGCAATCTAGCGGGAGTAGCAGATACGCAGTATTTT,CASNLAGVADTQYF,TRBD2,TRBJ2-3,14,medium-sized,TRBV7-2
TGTGCCAGCAGCCAATGGGCCCAAGAGACCCAGTACTTC,CASSQWAQETQYF,.,TRBJ2-5,13,many,TRBV14
TGTGCCAGCAGCCCTCGCACAGATACGCAGTATTTT,CASSPRTDTQYF,.,TRBJ2-3,12,many,TRBV13
TGTGCCAGCAGTTTCTTTCCGGGATTGAATGAGCAGTTCTTC,CASSFFPGLNEQFF,.,TRBJ2-1,14,.,TRBV12-3/TRBV12-4
TGCGCCAGCAGCTTGGCGGCCAGGATAACGACTGTGGCCAACGTCCTGACTTTC,CASSLAARITTVANVLTF,.,TRBJ2-6,18,many,TRBV5-1
TGTGCCAGCAGCCCTGGACAGGGGAGGAATCAGCCCCAGCATTTT,CASSPGQGRNQPQHF,TRBD1,TRBJ1-5,15,many,TRBV7-8
TGCAGTGCTAGAGTACTAGACGAGCAGTACTTC,CSARVLDEQYF,.,TRBJ2-7,11,many,TRBV20-1
TGTGCCAGCAGCCCCAAGACGTACCAAGAGACCCAGTACTTC,CASSPKTYQETQYF,.,TRBJ2-5,14,many,TRBV7-9
TGTGCCAGCAGCTTGGACAAGTACTTCGAGCAGTACTTC,CASSLDKYFEQYF,.,TRBJ2-7,13,.,TRBV6-2/TRBV6-3
TGTGCCAGCAGCTTGAAGGGCTTCACCGGGGAGCTGTTTTTT,CASSLKGFTGELFF,.,TRBJ2-2,14,.,TRBV5-6
TGCAGTGCCCAGCCGAGAGACCCGGAGGGCCAAGAGACCCAGTACTTC,CSAQPRDPEGQETQYF,.,TRBJ2-5,16,many,TRBV20-1
TGTGCCAGCAGCCATCCGGGACAGGTGATTACCTCTGGGGCCAACGTCCTGACTTTC,CASSHPGQVITSGANVLTF,TRBD1,TRBJ2-6,19,many,TRBV28
TGTGCCAGCAGCTTAACAGGGACCAATGAAGCTTTCTTT,CASSLTGTNEAFF,.,TRBJ1-1,13,.,TRBV7-3
TGTGCCAGCATGGGGGAAACCCTAACCTACGAGCAGTACTTC,CASMGETLTYEQYF,.,TRBJ2-7,14,few,TRBV5-8
TGCGCCAGCAGGGCGATTCCTAGCGGGAGGGTTCAAGAGACCCAGTACTTC,CASRAIPSGRVQETQYF,TRBD2,TRBJ2-5,17,.,TRBV10-2
TGTGCCAGCTGTTTGACAGGTTTGTGCACTGAAGCTTTCTTT,CASCLTGLCTEAFF,.,TRBJ1-1,14,.,TRBV6-5
TGTGCCAGCGGCGCGCCGGGGGTCGCCGGGGAGCTGTTTTTT,CASGAPGVAGELFF,.,TRBJ2-2,14,.,TRBV7-6
TGTGCCAGCAGCCACACCACTAGGGAGGAGTATAGCTATCAGCCCCAGCATTTT,CASSHTTREEYSYQPQHF,.,TRBJ1-5,18,.,TRBV2
TGTGCCAGCAGCTTAGACTGGGGTTCTTACGAGCAGTACTTC,CASSLDWGSYEQYF,.,TRBJ2-7,14,.,TRBV7-8
TGCAGCGCGATATCCGGCAATAGGGAGCTGTTTTTT,CSAISGNRELFF,.,TRBJ2-2,12,many,TRBV29-1
TGCGCCAGCAGCCTAGGACAGCTCATGAACACTGAAGCTTTCTTT,CASSLGQLMNTEAFF,.,TRBJ1-1,15,.,TRBV5-1
TGTGCTAGTGCGGCTAGGGGGCCCCCCAATGAGCAGTTCTTC,CASAARGPPNEQFF,TRBD1,TRBJ2-1,14,.,TRBV24-1
TGTGCCAGCAATGCCTGGCCGTCGGAAGCCTACGAGCAGTACTTC,CASNAWPSEAYEQYF,.,TRBJ2-7,15,many,TRBV2
TGTGCCAGCAGTTACGGGACAGGCTACGAGCAGTACTTC,CASSYGTGYEQYF,TRBD1,TRBJ2-7,13,.,TRBV12-3/TRBV12-4
TGTGCCAGCAGCTTTTCAGAAGAGCAGTTCTTC,CASSFSEEQFF,.,TRBJ2-1,11,many,TRBV11-2
TGTGCCAGCTCACCAGACACTAGCGGGAGGGATACGCAGTATTTT,CASSPDTSGRDTQYF,TRBD2,TRBJ2-3,15,.,TRBV18
TGCGCCAGCAGCCCTCGGGACACCCAAGAGACCCAGTACTTC,CASSPRDTQETQYF,.,TRBJ2-5,14,many,TRBV5-1
TGTGCCAGCAGCTCTGGCCAGGGACTTGAGCAGTTCTTC,CASSSGQGLEQFF,.,TRBJ2-1,13,many,TRBV2
TGTGCCAGCAGTTTAGCGATAGCGGGAGCCTACGAGCAGTACTTC,CASSLAIAGAYEQYF,TRBD2,TRBJ2-7,15,.,TRBV12-3/TRBV12-4
TGTGCCAGCAGTTTGGACGCCGCCCCTGGGCAGTTCTTC,CASSLDAAPGQFF,.,TRBJ2-1,13,.,TRBV6-5
TGTGCCAGCAGCGTAGCTGGGTCCACAGGTCGATATCAGGAAGCTTTCTTT,CASSVAGSTGRYQEAFF,.,TRBJ1-1,17,few,TRBV9
TGCGCCACCAGTGGCAACACCGGGGAGCTGTTTTTT,CATSGNTGELFF,.,TRBJ2-2,12,few,TRBV4-1
TGTGCCAGCAGTTTCCTAGCGCCGGCCTACGAGCAGTACTTC,CASSFLAPAYEQYF,.,TRBJ2-7,14,many,TRBV28
TGTGCCAGCAGTTGGGCAGGGGGAGTCCCAGATACGCAGTATTTT,CASSWAGGVPDTQYF,TRBD1,TRBJ2-3,15,medium-sized,TRBV28
TGTGCCAGAGACATTTCAAACACCGGGGAGCTGTTTTTT,CARDISNTGELFF,.,TRBJ2-2,13,.,TRBV6-2/TRBV6-3
TGTGCCAGCAGTTTATGGGACAGGAATGAAAAACTGTTTTTT,CASSLWDRNEKLFF,TRBD1,TRBJ1-4,14,.,TRBV28
TGCGCCAGCAGCCCAATAGCGGGAGAAACAGATACGCAGTATTTT,CASSPIAGETDTQYF,TRBD2,TRBJ2-3,15,few,TRBV4-3